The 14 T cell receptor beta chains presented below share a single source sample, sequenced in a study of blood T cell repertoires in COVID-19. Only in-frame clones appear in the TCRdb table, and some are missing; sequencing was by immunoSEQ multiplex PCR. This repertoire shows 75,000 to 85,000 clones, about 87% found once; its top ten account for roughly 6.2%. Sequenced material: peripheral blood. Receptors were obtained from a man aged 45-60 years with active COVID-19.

This CDR3 reads CASSLRQGNGYTF. The DNA for the CDR3 is TGTGCCAGCAGCTTAAGACAGGGCAATGGCTACACCTTC. The gene calls are TRBV7-3 and TRBJ1-2; TRBD1 agrees at 7 bases. This CDR3 is built from 13 residues. J lost 6 bases, V lost 1 base, and 2 bases had no gene match. Germline values: CDR1 SGHTA, CDR2 FQGTGA.

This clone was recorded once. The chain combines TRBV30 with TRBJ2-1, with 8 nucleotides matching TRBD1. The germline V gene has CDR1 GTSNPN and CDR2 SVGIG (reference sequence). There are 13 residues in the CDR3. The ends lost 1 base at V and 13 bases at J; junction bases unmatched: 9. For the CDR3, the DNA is TGTGCCTGGAGTGCGGGACAGGCTACACTACAGTTCTTC. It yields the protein CAWSAGQATLQFF.

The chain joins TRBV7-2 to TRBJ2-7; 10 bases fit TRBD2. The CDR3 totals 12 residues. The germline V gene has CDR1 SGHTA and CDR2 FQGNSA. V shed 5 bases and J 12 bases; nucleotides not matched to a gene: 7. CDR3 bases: TGTGCCAGCAGCCATAGCGGGGGGCCCGTGTACTTC. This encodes CASSHSGGPVYF.

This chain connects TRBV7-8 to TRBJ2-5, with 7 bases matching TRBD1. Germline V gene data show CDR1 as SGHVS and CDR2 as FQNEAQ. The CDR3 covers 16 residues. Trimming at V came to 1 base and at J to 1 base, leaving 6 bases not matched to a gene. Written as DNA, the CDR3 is TGTGCCAGCAGCTTAGATCCAGGGGGATTCCAAGAGACCCAGTACTTC. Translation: CASSLDPGGFQETQYF.

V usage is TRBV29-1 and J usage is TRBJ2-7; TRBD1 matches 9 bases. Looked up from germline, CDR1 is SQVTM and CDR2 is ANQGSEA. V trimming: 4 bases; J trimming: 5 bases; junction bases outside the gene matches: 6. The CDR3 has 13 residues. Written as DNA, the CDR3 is TGCAGCGTTGTTCGGACAGGGGCGCACGAGCAGTACTTC. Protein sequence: CSVVRTGAHEQYF.

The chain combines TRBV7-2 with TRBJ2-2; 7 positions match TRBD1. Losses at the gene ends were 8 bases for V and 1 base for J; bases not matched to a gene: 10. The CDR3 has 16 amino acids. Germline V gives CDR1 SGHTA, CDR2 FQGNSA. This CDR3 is CASRGQPKMNTGELFF. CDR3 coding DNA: TGTGCCAGCCGGGGACAGCCTAAGATGAACACCGGGGAGCTGTTTTTT.

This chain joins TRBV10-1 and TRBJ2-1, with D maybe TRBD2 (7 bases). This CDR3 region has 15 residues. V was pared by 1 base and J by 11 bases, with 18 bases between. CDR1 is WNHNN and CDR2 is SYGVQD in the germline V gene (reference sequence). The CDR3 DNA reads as TGCGCCAGCAGTGAGTTAAGTTGGAGCGGGACAAAGCAGTTCTTC. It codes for CASSELSWSGTKQFF.

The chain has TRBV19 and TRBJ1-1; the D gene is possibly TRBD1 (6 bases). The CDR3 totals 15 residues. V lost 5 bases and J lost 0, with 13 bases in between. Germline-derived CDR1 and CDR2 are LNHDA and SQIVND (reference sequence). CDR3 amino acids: CASSAAGTLNTEAFF. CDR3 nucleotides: TGTGCCAGTAGTGCGGCCGGGACATTGAACACTGAAGCTTTCTTT.

CDR3 DNA sequence: TGTGCCAGCAGAACCTTGGACTTGATAAGGGATGAGCAGTTCTTC. This codes for CASRTLDLIRDEQFF. The chain employs TRBV7-3 and TRBJ2-1; tentative D call: TRBD2 (5 bases). V gave up 6 bases and J gave up 8 bases, with 20 bases separating them. CDR1 and CDR2 (germline): SGHTA, FQGTGA. This CDR3 has 15 amino acids. The full variable domain, in which reference TRBV7-3 and TRBJ2-1 provide the parts outside the CDR3, is GAGVSQTPSNKVTEKGKYVELRCDPISGHTALYWYRQSLGQGPEFLIYFQGTGAADDSGLPNDRFFAVRPEGSVSTLKIQRTERGDSAVYLCASRTLDLIRDEQFFGPGTRLTVL.

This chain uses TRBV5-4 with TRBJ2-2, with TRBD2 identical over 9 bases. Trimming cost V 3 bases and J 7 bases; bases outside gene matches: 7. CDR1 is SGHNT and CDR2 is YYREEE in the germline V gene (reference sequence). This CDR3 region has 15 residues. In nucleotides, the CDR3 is TGTGCCAGCAGCTACCCGGGACTAGCAGGCGGGGAGCTGTTTTTT. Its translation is CASSYPGLAGGELFF.

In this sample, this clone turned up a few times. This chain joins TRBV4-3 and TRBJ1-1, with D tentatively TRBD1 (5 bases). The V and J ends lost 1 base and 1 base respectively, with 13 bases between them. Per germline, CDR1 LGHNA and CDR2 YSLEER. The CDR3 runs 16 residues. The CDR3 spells CASSQVPGYGNTEAFF. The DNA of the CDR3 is TGCGCCAGCAGCCAAGTACCAGGGTACGGGAACACTGAAGCTTTCTTT.

The CDR3 reads CSGKGLAGASGELFF. Here the CDR3 DNA reads TGCAGCGGAAAGGGACTAGCGGGAGCGAGCGGGGAGCTGTTTTTT. The V call is TRBV29-1, the J call TRBJ2-2; 14 bases map to TRBD2. Looked up from germline, CDR1 is SQVTM and CDR2 is ANQGSEA. CDR3 length: 15 residues. V gave up 7 bases and J gave up 7 bases; unmatched junction bases: 8.

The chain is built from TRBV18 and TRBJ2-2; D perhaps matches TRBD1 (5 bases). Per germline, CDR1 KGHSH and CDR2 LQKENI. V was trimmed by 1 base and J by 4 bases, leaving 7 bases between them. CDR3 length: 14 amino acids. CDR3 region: CASSPLRGTGELFF. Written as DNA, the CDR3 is TGTGCCAGCTCACCACTTAGGGGCACCGGGGAGCTGTTTTTT. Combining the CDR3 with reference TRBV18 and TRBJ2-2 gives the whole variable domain NAGVMQNPRHLVRRRGQEARLRCSPMKGHSHVYWYRQLPEEGLKFMVYLQKENIIDESGMPKERFSAEFPKEGPSILRIQQVVRGDSAAYFCASSPLRGTGELFFGEGSRLTVL.

DNA of the CDR3: TGTGCCAGCAGCCCGGCGGGAGGTAATCAGCCCCAGCATTTT. This codes for CASSPAGGNQPQHF. The chain links TRBV5-5 to TRBJ1-5; D is undetermined. The CDR3 covers 14 residues. The germline gives CDR1 SGHKS, CDR2 YYEKEE (reference sequence). Trimming stripped 4 bases from V and 4 bases from J, with 12 bases between. The whole variable domain, filled in from reference TRBV5-5 and TRBJ1-5, reads DAGVTQSPTHLIKTRGQQVTLRCSPISGHKSVSWYQQVLGQGPQFIFQYYEKEERGRGNFPDRFSARQFPNYSSELNVNALLLGDSALYLCASSPAGGNQPQHFGDGTRLSIL.